Listed here is a single T cell receptor (beta chain). CDR3 length: 14 residues. Germline CDR1 and CDR2: SGHNT and YYREEE (reference sequence). The V gene end was trimmed by 5 bases and the J gene end by 1 base; junction bases not matched to a gene: 5. Libraries were prepared by immunoSEQ multiplex PCR; TCRdb keeps only in-frame clonotypes and omits some of them. Of approximately 200,000 clones listed, 85% are singletons. The record originates from a study of blood T cell repertoires in COVID-19. Study at large: Italy, Spain and the United States were the sources of the convalescent and acute COVID-19 samples.

The participants were between about 18 and 90 years old and came from 24 US areas. Categorization into cohorts depended on clinical history that participants reported. The sequence derives from a man aged 35-49 years who had recovered from COVID-19. The chain uses TRBV5-4 and TRBJ1-1; TRBD1 matches at 7 bases. The sequenced sample was PBMCs or T cells enriched from blood (not recorded which). CDR3 sequence (DNA): TGTGCCAGCAGGCAGGGACAGACGAACACTGAAGCTTTCTTT. Its translation: CASRQGQTNTEAFF.